This is a list of T cell receptor beta chains from one sample in a study of tumor T cells in aggressive B-cell lymphoma. The protocol was immunoSEQ multiplex PCR, while the TCRdb copy is restricted to in-frame clones and leaves out a portion. Among about 360 clones listed, 85% to 95% were seen once. The sample taken for sequencing was tumor tissue. Every receptor here comes from an adult with diffuse large B cell lymphoma. CDR3s include the opening cysteine and the closing phenylalanine or tryptophan. The order of the fields is clone size, D gene, V gene, J gene, CDR3 protein, CDR3 DNA. The D gene is left open where the match is weak. The size entry is marked missing in some rows and otherwise reads once, few, many or a size class.

.	TRBD1	TRBV14	TRBJ2-7	CASSFGTGYEQYF	TGTGCCAGCAGCTTCGGGACAGGCTACGAGCAGTACTTC
.	.	TRBV19	TRBJ2-1	CASSISVRGIYNEQFF	TGTGCCAGTAGTATTTCTGTCAGGGGTATTTACAATGAGCAGTTCTTC
few	.	TRBV30	TRBJ1-1	CAWIGTLGEAFF	TGTGCCTGGATTGGGACTCTAGGAGAAGCTTTCTTT
.	TRBD1	TRBV28	TRBJ2-7	CAGSSGQGVYEQYF	TGTGCCGGCAGTTCGGGACAGGGGGTCTACGAGCAGTACTTC
once	.	TRBV11-2	TRBJ2-4	CASSLGVRGNIQYF	TGTGCCAGCAGCTTAGGTGTTAGGGGAAACATTCAGTACTTC
few	TRBD1	TRBV9	TRBJ2-7	CASSVWDSTPDEQYF	TGTGCCAGCAGCGTGTGGGACAGTACCCCGGACGAGCAGTACTTC
once	TRBD2	TRBV28	TRBJ2-1	CASSLGLGSGRAGEQFF	TGTGCCAGCAGTTTGGGGTTAGGGAGCGGGAGGGCCGGTGAGCAGTTCTTC
.	.	TRBV28	TRBJ1-4	CASSPMDSVNEKLFF	TGTGCCAGCAGTCCCATGGACAGCGTTAATGAAAAACTGTTTTTT
once	TRBD1	TRBV30	TRBJ2-5	CAWSVGTGEKETQYF	TGTGCCTGGAGTGTAGGGACAGGGGAAAAAGAGACCCAGTACTTC
.	.	TRBV29-1	TRBJ2-1	CSVPVGQTYYNEQFF	TGCAGCGTGCCGGTTGGGCAGACCTACTACAATGAGCAGTTCTTC
.	TRBD2	TRBV28	TRBJ2-1	CASSLAPSAYAGDRFF	TGTGCCAGCAGTTTAGCCCCCTCTGCCTATGCGGGAGATAGGTTCTTC
.	.	TRBV28	TRBJ1-5	CASGSLERVQPQHF	TGTGCCAGCGGTTCCCTCGAACGGGTTCAGCCCCAGCATTTT
.	TRBD1	TRBV4-1	TRBJ1-1	CASSPGQGEAFF	TGCGCCAGCAGCCCGGGACAGGGAGAAGCTTTCTTT
.	.	TRBV18	TRBJ1-3	CASSPGLAGAISSGNTIYF	TGTGCCAGCTCACCAGGTCTGGCGGGGGCCATTAGCTCTGGAAACACCATATATTTT
once	TRBD1	TRBV5-1	TRBJ2-7	CASSGTEVPDEQYF	TGCGCCAGCAGCGGGACAGAGGTTCCTGACGAGCAGTACTTC
.	.	TRBV30	TRBJ2-2	CAWSRGDTGELFF	TGTGCCTGGAGTCGGGGAGACACCGGGGAGCTGTTTTTT
.	.	TRBV7-2	TRBJ2-7	CASSLGPASRGYEQYF	TGTGCCAGCAGCTTAGGTCCGGCCAGCCGGGGATACGAGCAGTACTTC
.	.	TRBV4-1	TRBJ1-3	CASSQEASPGGNTIYF	TGCGCCAGCAGCCAAGAAGCCTCCCCTGGTGGAAACACCATATATTTT
.	TRBD1	TRBV19	TRBJ1-1	CASTEGQGIYSEAFF	TGTGCCAGTACCGAGGGACAGGGGATTTATTCTGAAGCTTTCTTT
.	.	TRBV27	TRBJ1-2	CASSFPGNYGYTF	TGTGCCAGCAGTTTTCCAGGGAACTATGGCTACACCTTC
.	.	TRBV11-2	TRBJ2-5	CASSLESVSGAWMETQYF	TGTGCCAGCAGCTTAGAATCGGTGTCAGGGGCATGGATGGAGACCCAGTACTTC
.	.	TRBV9	TRBJ2-1	CASSEGGDLYNEQFF	TGTGCCAGCTCTGAGGGGGGGGATTTGTACAATGAGCAGTTCTTC
.	TRBD2	TRBV10-1	TRBJ2-7	CASSSGGNYEQYF	TGCGCCAGCAGTAGCGGGGGGAACTACGAGCAGTACTTC
.	TRBD1	TRBV28	TRBJ1-2	CASSTQGTGSMDYGYTF	TGTGCCAGCAGTACCCAAGGGACAGGGTCCATGGACTATGGCTACACCTTC
.	.	TRBV18	TRBJ1-2	CASSPQGRKDYGYTF	TGTGCCAGCTCACCGCAGGGGCGGAAGGACTATGGCTACACCTTC
few	.	TRBV6-5	TRBJ1-1	CASSYSGSEAFF	TGTGCCAGCAGTTACTCCGGGAGTGAAGCTTTCTTT
.	TRBD1	TRBV29-1	TRBJ1-2	CSVEVGGQYGYTF	TGCAGCGTTGAAGTGGGGGGACAGTATGGCTACACCTTC
.	.	TRBV18	TRBJ1-4	CASSAGFNEKLFF	TGTGCCAGCTCGGCAGGTTTTAATGAAAAACTGTTTTTT
.	.	TRBV28	TRBJ2-7	CASSLPGGEQYF	TGTGCCAGCAGTTTGCCCGGGGGAGAGCAGTACTTC